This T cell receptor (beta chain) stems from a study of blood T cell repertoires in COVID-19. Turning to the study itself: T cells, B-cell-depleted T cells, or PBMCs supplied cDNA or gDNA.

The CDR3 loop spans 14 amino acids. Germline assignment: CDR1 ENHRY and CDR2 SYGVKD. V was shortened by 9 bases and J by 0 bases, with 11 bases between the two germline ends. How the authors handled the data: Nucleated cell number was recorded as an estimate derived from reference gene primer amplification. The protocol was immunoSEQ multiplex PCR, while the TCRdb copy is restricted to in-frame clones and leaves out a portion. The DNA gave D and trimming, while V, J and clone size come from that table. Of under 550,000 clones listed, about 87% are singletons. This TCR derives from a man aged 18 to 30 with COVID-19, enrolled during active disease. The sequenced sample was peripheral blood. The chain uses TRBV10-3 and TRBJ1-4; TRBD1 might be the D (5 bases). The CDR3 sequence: CAISSGATNEKLFF. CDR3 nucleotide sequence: TGTGCCATTTCTTCGGGGGCAACTAATGAAAAACTGTTTTTT.